Following are 12 T cell receptor beta chains from one sample sequenced in a study of shared clonotypes between healthy human individuals. Terminally differentiated effector memory CD45RA+ cells were left out of the naive CD8 fraction, which was CD45RO-negative and positively selected for CCR7. Data came from immunoSEQ multiplex PCR; TCRdb stores just in-frame clones and leaves some out. This table holds roughly 2.1 million clones, 85% to 95% found once. Sequencing was carried out using naive CD8+ T cells from PBMCs. The receptors derive from a man between 18 and 29 years old in good health. Some clones in this sample may be carry-over from other donors' samples.

The chain recombines TRBV30 with TRBJ2-3; D possibly corresponds to TRBD2 (5 bases). Germline CDR1 is GTSNPN and CDR2 is SVGIG (reference sequence). V was shortened by 4 bases and J by 2 bases, with 13 bases between the two germline ends. The CDR3 is made up of 14 amino acids. The CDR3 DNA reads as TGTGCCTGGAAGAAACTAGGATACACAGATACGCAGTATTTT. As protein: CAWKKLGYTDTQYF.

The chain links TRBV5-1 to TRBJ2-7; 7 positions match TRBD2. The CDR3 covers 14 residues. Per the germline V gene, CDR1 is SGHRS and CDR2 is YFSETQ. The V gene end was trimmed by 4 bases and the J gene end by 2 bases; junction bases not matched to a gene: 6. The CDR3 reads CASSQGGGPYEQYF. The CDR3 DNA is TGCGCCAGCAGCCAAGGCGGGGGACCCTACGAGCAGTACTTC.

Turning to this clone: Mismatch with germline at one junction end may stem from a read error. V usage is TRBV6-6 and J usage is TRBJ1-4; tentative D call: TRBD1 (6 bases). The CDR3 contains 16 residues. In germline, CDR1 is MNHNY, CDR2 SVGAGI (reference sequence). The chain's CDR3 is CASSYSITGLNEKLFF. CDR3 bases: TGTGCCAGCAGTTACTCCATAACAGGGCTCAATGAGAAACTGTTTTTT.

J is TRBJ2-7 and V is TRBV27; D assignment may be TRBD1 or TRBD2 (5 bases each). The CDR3 sequence is 11 residues long. Germline CDR1 reads MNHEY; CDR2 reads SMNVEV (reference sequence). V was clipped by 10 bases and J by 6 bases, with 13 bases between them. Here the CDR3 DNA reads TGTGCCACCGCATGGGGGATCGAGCAGTACTTC. It specifies CATAWGIEQYF.

V and J are TRBV27 and TRBJ1-1; D call uncertain. Deletions cut 0 bases from V and 6 bases from J, with 11 bases between. The germline V gene encodes CDR1 MNHEY and CDR2 SMNVEV (reference sequence). This CDR3 has 14 residues. The CDR3 sequence: CASSLSRAGPEAFF. Written as DNA, the CDR3 is TGTGCCAGCAGTTTATCCCGGGCCGGGCCTGAAGCTTTCTTT.

For the CDR3, the DNA is TGTGCCAGCAGCTTAACACTAGCGGGTGAGCAGTACTTC. It codes for CASSLTLAGEQYF. This rearrangement joins TRBV11-3 to TRBJ2-7, with TRBD2 identical over 9 bases. The CDR3 length is 13 residues. With V trimmed by 2 bases and J by 7 bases, 3 bases remained unmatched. Germline V CDR1 and CDR2: SGHNT, YENEEA.

J is TRBJ2-2 and V is TRBV19, with D possibly being TRBD1 or TRBD2 (5 bases each). V was clipped by 4 bases and J by 9 bases, with 15 bases between them. The germline gives CDR1 LNHDA, CDR2 SQIVND (reference sequence). The CDR3 has 14 residues. The CDR3: CASSRGTGIRELFF. CDR3 coding DNA: TGTGCCAGTAGTAGAGGGACCGGCATAAGGGAGCTGTTTTTT.

The rearrangement links TRBV7-2 to TRBJ1-5; D unresolved. CDR1 and CDR2 (germline): SGHTA, FQGNSA. The CDR3 extends over 14 amino acids. V lost 3 bases and J 2 bases, leaving 8 bases between the germline ends. The CDR3 here is CASSLAPGNQPQHF. CDR3 DNA sequence: TGTGCCAGCAGCTTGGCTCCCGGCAATCAGCCCCAGCATTTT.

The chain carries TRBV4-3 and TRBJ2-1, with TRBD2 matching over 11 bases. The CDR3 length is 18 residues. The germline gives CDR1 LGHNA, CDR2 YSLEER. V was clipped by 2 bases and J by 0 bases; unmatched bases: 6. CDR3 sequence (DNA): TGCGCCAGCAGCCAACTAGCGGGAGGTGTACGCTCCTACAATGAGCAGTTCTTC. Residues: CASSQLAGGVRSYNEQFF.

The V and J genes are TRBV9 and TRBJ2-5, with 10 nucleotides matching TRBD1. Germline V gives CDR1 SGDLS, CDR2 YYNGEE. V gave up 3 bases and J gave up 7 bases; unmatched junction bases: 9. The length of the CDR3 is 15 residues. The chain's CDR3 is CASSAGTGASGTQYF. CDR3 DNA sequence: TGTGCCAGCAGCGCCGGGACAGGGGCCTCGGGGACCCAGTACTTC.

The J gene is TRBJ1-1, the V gene TRBV27; D is possibly TRBD1 (6 bases). Trimming removed 3 bases from V and 0 bases from J, with 11 bases in between. The CDR3 contains 15 residues. Looked up from germline, CDR1 is MNHEY and CDR2 is SMNVEV (reference sequence). CDR3 nucleotides: TGTGCCAGCAGTTTGGACAGTTATATGAACACTGAAGCTTTCTTT. The encoded protein is CASSLDSYMNTEAFF.

The chain recombines TRBV5-6 with TRBJ1-1; unclear D gene. In germline, CDR1 is SGHDT, CDR2 YYEEEE. Trimming left V 0 bases short and J 1 base short, with 10 bases between. CDR3 size: 15 residues. CDR3 in DNA: TGTGCCAGCAGCTTGGGCCCTACATCGAACACTGAAGCTTTCTTT. Amino acids: CASSLGPTSNTEAFF.